This TCR beta chain was captured in a study of blood T cells in healthy people across ages. A J-beta primer mix and a sample-barcoded 5' primer were used in a second PCR of about 6 to 12 cycles. One entry per CDR3 protein, called by TCRdb with MiXCR from the 5' RACE reads. The repertoire holds around 780,000 distinct CDR3 sequences, with more than 25% as singletons. The CDR3 consists of 10 residues. The V end was cut by 7 bases, the J end by 8 bases, with 8 bases between. Germline V gene sequence: CDR1 SNHLY, CDR2 FYNNEI. The same specimen was also included in a second study, on T cells of mothers and their children.

Source material: blood. The clonotype was recovered from a boy under 18 in good health. The V gene is TRBV2, the J gene TRBJ2-5; D unclear. CDR3 coding DNA: TGTGCCAGCAAGGGCAAAACCCAGTACTTC. It specifies CASKGKTQYF. The variable domain in full, with the rest retrieved from reference TRBV2 and TRBJ2-5, is EPEVTQTPSHQVTQMGQEVILRCVPISNHLYFYWYRQILGQKVEFLVSFYNNEISEKSEIFDDQFSVERPDGSNFTLKIRSTKLEDSAMYFCASKGKTQYFGPGTRLLVL.